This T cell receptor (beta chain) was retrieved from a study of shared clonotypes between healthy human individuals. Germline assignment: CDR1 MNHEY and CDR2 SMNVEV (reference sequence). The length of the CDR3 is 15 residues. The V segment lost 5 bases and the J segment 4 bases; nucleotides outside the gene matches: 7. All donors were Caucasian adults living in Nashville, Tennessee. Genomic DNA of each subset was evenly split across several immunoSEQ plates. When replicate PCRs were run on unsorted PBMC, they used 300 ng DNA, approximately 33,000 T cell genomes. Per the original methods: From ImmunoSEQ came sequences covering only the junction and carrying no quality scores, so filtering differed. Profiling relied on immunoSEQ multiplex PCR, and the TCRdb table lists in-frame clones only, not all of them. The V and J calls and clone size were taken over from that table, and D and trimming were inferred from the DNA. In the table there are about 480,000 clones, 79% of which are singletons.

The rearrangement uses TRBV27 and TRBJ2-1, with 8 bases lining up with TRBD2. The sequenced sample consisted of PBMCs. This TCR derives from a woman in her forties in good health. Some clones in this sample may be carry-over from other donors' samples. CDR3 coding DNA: TGTGCCAGCAGTCTGGAGGCGGGGGGATACAATGAGCAGTTCTTC. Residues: CASSLEAGGYNEQFF.